The 22 T cell receptor beta chains in this list originate from one sample, sequenced in a study of radiotherapy plus CTLA-4 blockade in lung cancer (dated by TCRdb to the late 2010s). Library construction relied on the immunoSEQ multiplex PCR assay. This immuneACCESS table, as held by TCRdb, lists in-frame sequences with V and J called but not all clones. Of the missing ones, under half trace to an unresolved V gene in checked studies; the others have no known cause. Here the sample has about 87,000 clones; around 90% occur a single time. Approximately 16% of the sample is in the top ten clones. The sample here was peripheral blood, taken from a patient treated with radiotherapy plus ipilimumab. These receptors were collected from a human donor with non-small cell lung cancer that progressed on radiotherapy plus ipilimumab.

In its sample, this clone was seen once. This rearrangement joins TRBV19 to TRBJ1-2, with D possibly being TRBD1 (6 bases). Trimming left V 5 bases short and J 3 bases short, with 16 bases between. In germline, CDR1 is LNHDA, CDR2 SQIVND (reference sequence). The CDR3 extends over 15 amino acids. The CDR3 sequence: CASSSAAGEYYGYTF. The CDR3 bases are TGTGCCAGTAGTTCCGCCGCAGGGGAGTACTATGGCTACACCTTC.

V usage is TRBV6-5 and J usage is TRBJ2-1, with TRBD2 matching over 9 bases. Germline CDR1 reads MNHEY; CDR2 reads SVGAGI. The CDR3 loop spans 14 amino acids. Trimming removed 5 bases from V and 4 bases from J; junction bases left unmatched: 3. The CDR3 reads CASSRGGDYNEQFF. The CDR3 DNA is TGTGCCAGCAGTCGCGGGGGGGATTACAATGAGCAGTTCTTC.

This chain uses TRBV18 with TRBJ2-7; no clear D gene. There are 14 residues in the CDR3. The V gene's germline CDR1 is KGHSH and CDR2 LQKENI. V was cut by 0 bases and J by 9 bases, with 15 bases left in between. CDR3 nucleotides: TGTGCCAGCTCACCACCCTCGGCAGACCGGGTGCAGTACTTC. It specifies CASSPPSADRVQYF.

The gene calls are TRBV7-2 and TRBJ1-1; D is possibly TRBD1 (5 bases). The CDR3 is 12 residues long. The germline CDR1 and CDR2 sequences are SGHTA and FQGNSA. Trimming removed 4 bases from V and 7 bases from J, with 10 bases in between. The CDR3 reads CASSYGGNEAFF. Written as DNA, the CDR3 is TGTGCCAGCAGCTACGGGGGGAATGAAGCTTTCTTT. The full variable domain, in which reference TRBV7-2 and TRBJ1-1 provide the parts outside the CDR3, is GAGVSQSPSNKVTEKGKDVELRCDPISGHTALYWYRQSLGQGLEFLIYFQGNSAPDKSGLPSDRFSAERTGGSVSTLTIQRTQQEDSAVYLCASSYGGNEAFFGQGTRLTVV.

The chain has TRBV7-2 and TRBJ1-1; unclear D gene. Trimming shortened V by 5 bases and J by 1 base, and 2 bases separated the two germline ends. CDR1 and CDR2 (germline): SGHTA, FQGNSA. The CDR3 consists of 11 residues. CDR3 bases: TGTGCCAGCAGCCAGAACACTGAAGCTTTCTTT. This codes for CASSQNTEAFF. Filled out from reference TRBV7-2 and TRBJ1-1, the complete variable domain reads GAGVSQSPSNKVTEKGKDVELRCDPISGHTALYWYRQSLGQGLEFLIYFQGNSAPDKSGLPSDRFSAERTGGSVSTLTIQRTQQEDSAVYLCASSQNTEAFFGQGTRLTVV.

The chain recombines TRBV19 with TRBJ2-7; perhaps TRBD2 as D (7 bases). CDR3 length equals 13 residues. The germline gives CDR1 LNHDA, CDR2 SQIVND (reference sequence). V was pared by 7 bases and J by 3 bases, with 13 bases between. The CDR3, as DNA: TGTGCCAGTACCGGGGGGCCGGTCTACGAGCAGTACTTC. Its translation: CASTGGPVYEQYF. Looking up the rest from reference TRBV19 and TRBJ2-7 gives the full variable domain: DGGITQSPKYLFRKEGQNVTLSCEQNLNHDAMYWYRQDPGQGLRLIYYSQIVNDFQKGDIAEGYSVSREKKESFPLTVTSAQKNPTAFYLCASTGGPVYEQYFGPGTRLTVT.

This rearrangement joins TRBV5-1 to TRBJ2-3; 8 bases are shared with TRBD2. Germline-derived CDR1 and CDR2 are SGHRS and YFSETQ. J lost 4 bases, V lost 7 bases, and 14 bases had no gene match. The CDR3 is 16 amino acids. As DNA, the CDR3 is TGCGCCAGCTTCAGCGGGGGTGATATGGCGGCAGATACGCAGTATTTT. As protein: CASFSGGDMAADTQYF.

The chain couples TRBV5-6 to TRBJ2-7, with no clear D. Trimming pared 2 bases from V and 3 bases from J, leaving 15 bases between. CDR1 and CDR2 from the germline V gene are SGHDT and YYEEEE. There are 15 residues in the CDR3. CDR3 residues: CASSFTGLGLYEQYF. The CDR3 DNA reads as TGTGCCAGCAGCTTTACCGGCCTGGGCCTCTACGAGCAGTACTTC.

The chain recombines TRBV11-3 with TRBJ2-6; D may correspond to TRBD1 or TRBD2 (5 bases each). This CDR3 comprises 18 residues. CDR1 and CDR2 from the germline V gene are SGHNT and YENEEA. V lost 5 bases and J lost 1, with 18 bases in between. CDR3 sequence: CASSRGEGRVSGANVLTF. As DNA, the CDR3 is TGTGCCAGCAGCCGAGGAGAGGGGCGGGTTTCTGGGGCCAACGTCCTGACTTTC.

Notes on this clone: Other DNA sequences of this sample code for an identical CDR3. The genes are TRBV19 and TRBJ2-7; D is ambiguous. Trimming shortened V by 5 bases and J by 2 bases, and 10 bases separated the two germline ends. The CDR3 extends over 13 amino acids. In germline, CDR1 is LNHDA, CDR2 SQIVND (reference sequence). The CDR3, as DNA: TGTGCCAGTAGTGGACGGTTTCCCTACGAGCAGTACTTC. Translation gives CASSGRFPYEQYF.

The rearrangement links TRBV2 to TRBJ2-1; 11 bases agree with TRBD1. The ends lost 7 bases at V and 4 bases at J; junction bases unmatched: 6. Germline lookup yields CDR1 SNHLY and CDR2 FYNNEI. The CDR3 runs to 15 residues. The CDR3, as DNA: TGTGCCAGCAATTCCGGGACAGGGGGATACAATGAGCAGTTCTTC. Its translation: CASNSGTGGYNEQFF.

The chain uses TRBV30 and TRBJ2-2; D gene unclear. Germline assignment: CDR1 GTSNPN and CDR2 SVGIG (reference sequence). V was trimmed by 2 bases and J by 6 bases, leaving 10 bases between them. This CDR3 has 13 residues. DNA for the CDR3: TGTGCCTGGAGTAGAGTCGCCGCCGGGGAGCTGTTTTTT. It translates to CAWSRVAAGELFF. Full variable domain (rest looked up from reference TRBV30 and TRBJ2-2): SQTIHQWPATLVQPVGSPLSLECTVEGTSNPNLYWYRQAAGRGLQLLFYSVGIGQISSEVPQNLSASRPQDRQFILSSKKLLLSDSGFYLCAWSRVAAGELFFGEGSRLTVL.

The chain employs TRBV19 and TRBJ2-1; perhaps TRBD2 as D (6 bases). V was trimmed by 1 base and J by 9 bases, leaving 13 bases between them. This CDR3 comprises 14 residues. CDR1 and CDR2 (germline): LNHDA, SQIVND (reference sequence). The CDR3 bases are TGTGCCAGTAGTATAGTAGGCGGGAACGTTGAGCAGTTCTTC. Translation: CASSIVGGNVEQFF.

This clone has only one observation. V usage is TRBV4-2 and J usage is TRBJ1-5; D uncertain. The CDR3 loop spans 16 amino acids. V lost 1 base, J lost 0 bases, and 10 bases lay in between. Germline assignment: CDR1 LGHNA and CDR2 YNFKEQ. The CDR3 here is CASSQVLGNSNQPQHF. CDR3 DNA sequence: TGTGCCAGCAGCCAAGTTTTGGGGAATAGCAATCAGCCCCAGCATTTT.

The chain recombines TRBV7-2 with TRBJ2-7, with D perhaps TRBD1 (6 bases). The CDR3 sequence is 17 residues long. Deletions cut 1 base from V and 3 bases from J, with 19 bases between. Germline CDR1 is SGHTA and CDR2 is FQGNSA. The CDR3 loop reads CASSLGLRGTTYYEQYF. The CDR3 nucleotides read TGTGCCAGCAGCTTAGGGTTGAGAGGGACAACCTACTACGAGCAGTACTTC.

The chain combines TRBV11-1 with TRBJ2-1; 11 bases align to TRBD2. The CDR3 has 15 residues. Germline loops: CDR1 SGHAT, CDR2 FQDESV (reference sequence). V dropped 3 bases and J dropped 8; count of bases not matched to a gene: 6. The CDR3 DNA reads TGTGCCAGCAGCTTCCTAGCGGGGGGCGGGGATGAGCAGTTCTTC. Amino acid sequence: CASSFLAGGGDEQFF.

DNA for the CDR3: TGTGCCAGCCGCACAACAAGGGCGAAGTGGTCACCCCTCCACTTT. Translation: CASRTTRAKWSPLHF. This chain links TRBV7-2 with TRBJ1-6; unclear D gene. Germline assignment: CDR1 SGHTA and CDR2 FQGNSA. With 8 bases removed from V and 10 bases from J, the gap between germline ends came to 21 bases. This CDR3 is built from 15 residues.

This rearrangement joins TRBV5-6 to TRBJ2-7, with D tentatively TRBD1 or TRBD2 (6 bases each). Germline loops: CDR1 SGHDT, CDR2 YYEEEE. Trimming took 2 bases from V and 2 from J, leaving 14 bases between them. The CDR3 loop spans 15 amino acids. The CDR3: CASSFTGGSPYEQYF. The CDR3 DNA sequence: TGTGCCAGCAGCTTTACCGGGGGCAGCCCCTACGAGCAGTACTTC.

CDR3 DNA sequence: TGTGCCAGCTCACCCCCGGGCCCCTCGGTCACAAGAGAGACCCAGTACTTC. Its protein product is CASSPPGPSVTRETQYF. The genes are TRBV18 and TRBJ2-5; D is ambiguous. CDR3 size: 17 residues. V dropped 3 bases and J dropped 4 bases, with 21 bases sitting between them. Germline CDR1 and CDR2: KGHSH and LQKENI.

The gene calls are TRBV7-3 and TRBJ2-6; D is unresolved. Germline CDR1 and CDR2: SGHTA and FQGTGA. The V end was cut by 1 base, the J end by 0 bases, with 16 bases between. The CDR3 spans 19 residues. In DNA, the CDR3 is TGTGCCAGCAGCTTAAGGCGGCAGGAATTAAGCTCTGGGGCCAACGTCCTGACTTTC. Amino acid sequence: CASSLRRQELSSGANVLTF.

The chain combines TRBV9 with TRBJ1-4; tentative D call: TRBD1 (6 bases). The germline gives CDR1 SGDLS, CDR2 YYNGEE. The length of the CDR3 is 15 residues. V was shortened by 3 bases and J by 5 bases, with 14 bases between the two germline ends. CDR3 nucleotide sequence: TGTGCCAGCAGCGCGGCCGACAGGAGAAATGAAAAACTGTTTTTT. It specifies CASSAADRRNEKLFF.

The chain links TRBV19 to TRBJ1-2; D gene uncertain. Germline CDR1 is LNHDA and CDR2 is SQIVND (reference sequence). This CDR3 is built from 17 residues. V lost 4 bases to trimming and J lost 4 bases, with 22 bases between them. The CDR3 protein is CASSKPGGSLLGYGYTF. In DNA, the CDR3 is TGTGCCAGTAGTAAACCGGGCGGCAGTCTGCTCGGCTATGGCTACACCTTC. Filled out from reference TRBV19 and TRBJ1-2, the complete variable domain reads DGGITQSPKYLFRKEGQNVTLSCEQNLNHDAMYWYRQDPGQGLRLIYYSQIVNDFQKGDIAEGYSVSREKKESFPLTVTSAQKNPTAFYLCASSKPGGSLLGYGYTFGSGTRLTVV.